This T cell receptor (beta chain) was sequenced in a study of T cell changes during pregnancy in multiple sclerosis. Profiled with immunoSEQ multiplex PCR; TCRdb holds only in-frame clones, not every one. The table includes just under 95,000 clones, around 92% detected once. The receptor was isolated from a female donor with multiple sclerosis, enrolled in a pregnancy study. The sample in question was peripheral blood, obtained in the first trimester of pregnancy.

CDR3 loop: CASRGGDSNQPQHF. DNA for the CDR3: TGTGCCAGCAGGGGGGGGGATAGCAATCAGCCCCAGCATTTT. The V gene is TRBV28, the J gene TRBJ1-5, with D perhaps TRBD1 (5 bases). Germline V gives CDR1 MDHEN, CDR2 SYDVKM. The CDR3 runs to 14 residues. V gave up 6 bases and J gave up 0 bases, with 9 bases separating them.